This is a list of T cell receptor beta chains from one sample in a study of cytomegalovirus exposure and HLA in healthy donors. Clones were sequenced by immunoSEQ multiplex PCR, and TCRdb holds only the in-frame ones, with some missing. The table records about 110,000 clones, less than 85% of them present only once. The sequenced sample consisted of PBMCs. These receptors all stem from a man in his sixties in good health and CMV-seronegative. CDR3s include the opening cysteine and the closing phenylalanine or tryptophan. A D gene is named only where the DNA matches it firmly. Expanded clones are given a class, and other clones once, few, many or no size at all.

CDR3aa: CASSLPQGGKSDGYTF; CDR3nt: TGTGCCAGCAGTTTGCCGCAGGGGGGTAAAAGCGATGGCTACACCTTC; v_gene: TRBV28; d_gene: TRBD1; abundance: -; j_gene: TRBJ1-2
CDR3aa: CASSPRVSGGRTDTQYF; CDR3nt: TGTGCCAGCAGCCCGCGGGTTAGCGGGGGCCGCACAGATACGCAGTATTTT; v_gene: TRBV7-3; d_gene: TRBD2; abundance: -; j_gene: TRBJ2-3
CDR3aa: CASSLTVNSGNTIYF; CDR3nt: TGTGCCAGCAGCTTGACAGTCAACTCTGGAAACACCATATATTTT; v_gene: TRBV5-5; d_gene: -; abundance: -; j_gene: TRBJ1-3
CDR3aa: CASSLSTGLANEQFF; CDR3nt: TGCGCCAGCAGCCTAAGCACAGGATTAGCAAATGAGCAGTTCTTC; v_gene: TRBV5-1; d_gene: -; abundance: -; j_gene: TRBJ2-1
CDR3aa: CASSELEGSSYNSPLHF; CDR3nt: TGTGCCAGCAGTGAATTGGAGGGCAGCTCCTATAATTCACCCCTCCACTTT; v_gene: TRBV2; d_gene: -; abundance: few; j_gene: TRBJ1-6
CDR3aa: CSAQDRDRAFF; CDR3nt: TGCAGTGCACAAGACAGGGATCGGGCTTTCTTT; v_gene: TRBV20-1; d_gene: TRBD1; abundance: -; j_gene: TRBJ1-1
CDR3aa: CASSATGYGNTIYF; CDR3nt: TGTGCCAGCAGCGCAACAGGGTATGGAAACACCATATATTTT; v_gene: TRBV5-6; d_gene: -; abundance: few; j_gene: TRBJ1-3
CDR3aa: CASQRDRGRYNSPLHF; CDR3nt: TGCGCCAGCCAACGGGACAGGGGACGCTATAATTCACCCCTCCACTTT; v_gene: TRBV4-3; d_gene: TRBD1; abundance: -; j_gene: TRBJ1-6
CDR3aa: CATRQGGSSRSNTEAFF; CDR3nt: TGCGCCACTCGTCAGGGGGGTTCTTCCCGATCGAACACTGAAGCTTTCTTT; v_gene: TRBV5-1; d_gene: TRBD1; abundance: -; j_gene: TRBJ1-1
CDR3aa: CAISVVPQGGTEAFF; CDR3nt: TGTGCCATCAGTGTCGTTCCACAGGGCGGCACTGAAGCTTTCTTT; v_gene: TRBV10-3; d_gene: -; abundance: -; j_gene: TRBJ1-1
CDR3aa: CASSKQMSEAFF; CDR3nt: TGTGCCAGCTCAAAACAGATGTCTGAAGCTTTCTTT; v_gene: TRBV18; d_gene: -; abundance: -; j_gene: TRBJ1-1
CDR3aa: CAIREDPGNTIYF; CDR3nt: TGTGCCATCCGGGAGGACCCTGGAAACACCATATATTTT; v_gene: TRBV10-3; d_gene: -; abundance: -; j_gene: TRBJ1-3
CDR3aa: CASSQGRGGGDEQFF; CDR3nt: TGTGCCAGCAGCCAAGGTCGTGGGGGGGGCGATGAGCAGTTCTTC; v_gene: TRBV4-2; d_gene: -; abundance: once; j_gene: TRBJ2-1
CDR3aa: CASSRQGTNEKLFF; CDR3nt: TGTGCCAGCAGCCGACAGGGGACTAATGAAAAACTGTTTTTT; v_gene: TRBV7-9; d_gene: TRBD1; abundance: -; j_gene: TRBJ1-4
CDR3aa: CSVEDRPLAGWYNEQFF; CDR3nt: TGCAGCGTTGAAGACCGCCCCCTAGCGGGGTGGTACAATGAGCAGTTCTTC; v_gene: TRBV29-1; d_gene: TRBD2; abundance: -; j_gene: TRBJ2-1
CDR3aa: CASSRSGNYGYTF; CDR3nt: TGTGCCAGTAGTAGGTCGGGAAACTATGGCTACACCTTC; v_gene: TRBV19; d_gene: -; abundance: -; j_gene: TRBJ1-2
CDR3aa: CASSFYGLQETQYF; CDR3nt: TGTGCCAGCAGCTTCTACGGGTTACAAGAGACCCAGTACTTC; v_gene: TRBV7-2; d_gene: -; abundance: -; j_gene: TRBJ2-5
CDR3aa: CASTISGGRQHGYTF; CDR3nt: TGTGCCAGCACCATCAGCGGGGGGAGACAGCATGGCTACACCTTC; v_gene: TRBV6-5; d_gene: -; abundance: few; j_gene: TRBJ1-2
CDR3aa: CASSLSGRGQGGYTF; CDR3nt: TGTGCCAGCAGTTTATCCGGCAGGGGGCAGGGGGGCTACACCTTC; v_gene: TRBV27; d_gene: TRBD1; abundance: -; j_gene: TRBJ1-2
CDR3aa: CASSYSKGLSLEQYF; CDR3nt: TGTGCCAGCAGTTACTCGAAGGGACTTAGTTTGGAGCAGTACTTC; v_gene: TRBV6-5; d_gene: -; abundance: -; j_gene: TRBJ2-7
CDR3aa: CASSGRTGGTDTQYF; CDR3nt: TGTGCCAGCAGTGGGAGGACAGGGGGCACAGATACGCAGTATTTT; v_gene: TRBV2; d_gene: TRBD1; abundance: -; j_gene: TRBJ2-3
CDR3aa: CASSHGTGWDDSPLHF; CDR3nt: TGTGCCAGCAGCCACGGGACAGGGTGGGATGATTCACCCCTCCACTTT; v_gene: TRBV7-2; d_gene: TRBD1; abundance: -; j_gene: TRBJ1-6
CDR3aa: CASSSDTSTRRTYNEQFF; CDR3nt: TGTGCCAGCAGCTCCGATACTTCGACGAGGAGAACCTACAATGAGCAGTTCTTC; v_gene: TRBV7-9; d_gene: -; abundance: once; j_gene: TRBJ2-1
CDR3aa: CASRSGDRGNSPLHF; CDR3nt: TGTGCCAGCAGGAGCGGGGACAGGGGGAATTCACCCCTCCACTTT; v_gene: TRBV5-4; d_gene: TRBD1; abundance: -; j_gene: TRBJ1-6
CDR3aa: CASSLARGTSGGETQYF; CDR3nt: TGTGCCAGCAGTTTAGCGCGAGGGACTAGCGGGGGAGAGACCCAGTACTTC; v_gene: TRBV27; d_gene: TRBD2; abundance: -; j_gene: TRBJ2-5
CDR3aa: CASSTTGTSYEQYF; CDR3nt: TGTGCCAGCAGCACAACAGGGACGTCCTACGAGCAGTACTTC; v_gene: TRBV7-9; d_gene: -; abundance: -; j_gene: TRBJ2-7
CDR3aa: CASSLGTGNTGELFF; CDR3nt: TGTGCCAGCAGCCTAGGGACAGGGAACACCGGGGAGCTGTTTTTT; v_gene: TRBV7-2; d_gene: TRBD1; abundance: -; j_gene: TRBJ2-2
CDR3aa: CAWNLGGTGQPQHF; CDR3nt: TGTGCCTGGAATCTAGGAGGGACCGGTCAGCCCCAGCATTTT; v_gene: TRBV30; d_gene: -; abundance: -; j_gene: TRBJ1-5
CDR3aa: CASSYLRTSGGETQYF; CDR3nt: TGTGCCAGCAGTTACCTTAGGACTAGCGGGGGAGAGACCCAGTACTTC; v_gene: TRBV6-6; d_gene: TRBD2; abundance: few; j_gene: TRBJ2-5
CDR3aa: CASSQDPRSREQFF; CDR3nt: TGCGCCAGCAGCCAAGATCCGAGGAGTCGCGAGCAGTTCTTC; v_gene: TRBV4-1; d_gene: -; abundance: -; j_gene: TRBJ2-1